These 2 T cell receptor beta chains originate from one sample sequenced in a study of blood T cell repertoires in COVID-19. Assay used: immunoSEQ multiplex PCR; TCRdb lists only in-frame clones, some missing. The table has 200,000 to 300,000 clones, approximately 80% seen once. The sequenced material came from peripheral blood. Every receptor here comes from a woman aged 18-29 years with acute or convalescent COVID-19.

The genes are TRBV28 and TRBJ1-1; 7 bases are shared with TRBD1. With V trimmed by 6 bases and J by 0 bases, 4 bases remained unmatched. The CDR3 spans 14 residues. Per the germline V gene, CDR1 is MDHEN and CDR2 is SYDVKM. CDR3 sequence reads: CASRTGFMNTEAFF. In nucleotides, the CDR3 is TGTGCCAGCAGGACAGGGTTCATGAACACTGAAGCTTTCTTT.

The chain has TRBV5-1 and TRBJ2-5, with D perhaps matching TRBD2 (5 bases). The CDR3 consists of 12 residues. V was cut by 1 base and J by 8 bases, with 9 bases left in between. Germline V gene lookup returns CDR1 SGHRS and CDR2 YFSETQ. CDR3 residues: CASSLSGITQYF. The CDR3 bases are TGCGCCAGCAGCTTGTCGGGGATAACCCAGTACTTC.